These 10 T cell receptor beta chains share one sample of origin, sequenced in a study of human T cells and chemical hapten exposure. The time point: healthy volunteer bleed at 6 weeks. Total RNA was isolated from whole blood that had not been fractionated. Using its own MiXCR run on the RACE reads, TCRdb lists one record per CDR3 protein. This table has some 78,000 distinct CDR3 sequences, around 8.7% appearing once. Material: whole blood. Receptor source: a male donor in good health. Some clones in this sample may be carry-over from other donors' samples.

V is TRBV25-1 and J is TRBJ2-3; D is undetermined. V lost 3 bases and J 0 bases, leaving 7 bases between the germline ends. This CDR3 spans 14 amino acids. Germline lookup yields CDR1 MGHDK and CDR2 SYGVNS. The CDR3 reads CASSDPTSTDTQYF. In nucleotides, the CDR3 is TGTGCCAGCAGTGACCCTACTAGCACAGATACGCAGTATTTT.

At least ten counts were recorded for this clonotype. The V call is TRBV4-2, the J call TRBJ2-3, with 10 bases identical to TRBD2. V trimming: 4 bases; J trimming: 2 bases; junction bases outside the gene matches: 6. The CDR3 consists of 16 residues. The germline V gene encodes CDR1 LGHNA and CDR2 YNFKEQ. The CDR3: CASSRGLAALTDTQYF. DNA of the CDR3: TGTGCCAGCAGCCGAGGACTAGCGGCCCTCACAGATACGCAGTATTTT.

This clonotype was counted at least ten times. The V call is TRBV5-1, the J call TRBJ1-1, with TRBD1 as a possible D gene (5 bases). V lost 0 bases and J lost 7, with 16 bases in between. The germline V gene has CDR1 SGHRS and CDR2 YFSETQ. The CDR3 has 15 amino acids. CDR3 amino acids: CASSLGRPQVGEAFF. DNA of the CDR3: TGCGCCAGCAGCTTGGGTCGTCCACAGGTGGGTGAAGCTTTCTTT. Full variable domain (missing parts from reference TRBV5-1 and TRBJ1-1): KAGVTQTPRYLIKTRGQQVTLSCSPISGHRSVSWYQQTPGQGLQFLFEYFSETQRNKGNFPGRFSGRQFSNSRSEMNVSTLELGDSALYLCASSLGRPQVGEAFFGQGTRLTVV.

The chain links TRBV18 to TRBJ1-5; no firm D call. The CDR3 consists of 14 residues. Germline CDR1 and CDR2: KGHSH and LQKENI. Between the trimmed V and J ends, which lost 2 bases and 4 bases, there was a span of 9 bases. The CDR3 DNA sequence: TGTGCCAGCTCACCAGGGAATAAAAATCAGCCCCAGCATTTT. It encodes CASSPGNKNQPQHF.

This clonotype was seen many times. At one boundary the junction diverges from the germline segment, which might be a read error. The CDR3: CASSIQDLGRNF. CDR3 DNA sequence: TGTGCCAGCAGTATACAGGACTTGGGTCGCAACTTC. The chain combines TRBV12-3 or TRBV12-4 with TRBJ2-7; either TRBD1 or TRBD2 may supply D (5 bases each). CDR3 length equals 12 residues.

This chain's CDR3 is CASISPSLAGGNTGELFF. The CDR3 DNA sequence: TGTGCCAGTATCTCGCCGAGCCTAGCGGGAGGCAACACCGGGGAGCTGTTTTTT. The J gene is TRBJ2-2, the V gene TRBV19; 11 positions agree with TRBD2. V shed 7 bases and J 2 bases; nucleotides not matched to a gene: 12. Germline V gives CDR1 LNHDA, CDR2 SQIVND (reference sequence). The CDR3 runs 18 residues.

In its sample, this clonotype was seen a few times. The gene calls are TRBV5-4 and TRBJ1-2; D is ambiguous. Deletions cut 1 base from V and 4 bases from J, with 11 bases between. The CDR3 is 14 residues long. Germline CDR1 reads SGHNT; CDR2 reads YYREEE (reference sequence). The CDR3 nucleotides read TGTGCCAGCAGCTTGCCCCTGGAAGCCTATGGCTACACCTTC. Its protein product is CASSLPLEAYGYTF.

At least ten counts were recorded for this clonotype. The gene calls are TRBV12-3 or TRBV12-4 and TRBJ1-1, with TRBD1 identical over 9 bases. The CDR3 is 14 amino acids. V lost 6 bases and J lost 4; bases outside the gene matches: 6. This CDR3 reads CASRTGGAGTEAFF. The DNA of the CDR3 is TGTGCCAGCAGAACAGGGGGCGCGGGCACTGAAGCTTTCTTT.

This clonotype was picked up many times. This chain uses TRBV4-2 with TRBJ2-3; the match to TRBD2 covers 8 bases. Germline loops: CDR1 LGHNA, CDR2 YNFKEQ. Trimming took 3 bases from V and 2 from J; bases not matched to a gene: 10. The CDR3 totals 17 residues. This chain's CDR3 is CASSHPMTSDSTDTQYF. The CDR3, as DNA: TGTGCCAGCAGCCACCCCATGACTAGCGACTCCACAGATACGCAGTATTTT.

This chain's CDR3 is CASSQASGEQYF. Here the CDR3 DNA reads TGTGCCAGCAGCCAAGCTTCAGGGGAGCAGTACTTC. The chain has TRBV4-2 and TRBJ2-7, with TRBD1 as a possible D gene (5 bases). The germline CDR1 and CDR2 sequences are LGHNA and YNFKEQ. Trimming stripped 1 base from V and 7 bases from J, with 8 bases between. The length of the CDR3 is 12 residues.